Presented here are 32 T cell receptor beta chains from one specimen sequenced in a study of CD8+CD57+ T cells in acquired aplastic anemia. All patients picked for sequencing had shown, by flow cytometry, an expansion of CD8+CD57+ cells. The study profiled TCR beta VDJ and CDR3 using genomic DNA as template. Via MiXCR, TCRdb re-called the reads, giving one row per CDR3 protein. Here the sample spans around 170,000 distinct CDR3 sequences, more than 45% being singletons. Sequencing used sorted CD4+, CD8+, or CD8+CD57+ T cells (not recorded which) from PBMCs. All receptors come from a human donor with aplastic anemia.

This sequence joins TRBV2 and TRBJ1-5, with 7 bases lining up with TRBD1. V shed 5 bases and J 5 bases; nucleotides not matched to a gene: 9. The CDR3 has 15 residues. Germline-derived CDR1 and CDR2 are SNHLY and FYNNEI. The DNA for the CDR3 is TGTGCCAGCAGTAGGGACAGTGGGGGAGATCAGCCCCAGCATTTT. It is translated as CASSRDSGGDQPQHF.

V is TRBV10-3 and J is TRBJ1-2, with D uncertain. CDR3 length equals 15 residues. Looked up from germline, CDR1 is ENHRY and CDR2 is SYGVKD. Deletions cut 2 bases from V and 3 bases from J, with 13 bases between. The CDR3 DNA is TGTGCCATCAGTGAGGAAATGGTCAGTTACTATGGCTACACCTTC. Translated: CAISEEMVSYYGYTF.

This clonotype was recorded at least ten times. The rearrangement links TRBV11-3 to TRBJ1-2, with TRBD1 identical over 7 bases. Germline-derived CDR1 and CDR2 are SGHNT and YENEEA. CDR3 length equals 13 residues. V lost 5 bases, J lost 6 bases, and 6 bases stayed unmatched. The chain's CDR3 is CASSRQGVDGYTF. The CDR3 nucleotides are TGTGCCAGCAGCCGGCAGGGGGTGGATGGCTACACCTTC.

The V and J genes are TRBV15 and TRBJ2-1; 8 bases align to TRBD1. V dropped 0 bases and J dropped 2; count of bases not matched to a gene: 9. The CDR3 loop spans 18 amino acids. The germline V gene encodes CDR1 LNHNV and CDR2 YYDKDF (reference sequence). The DNA for the CDR3 is TGTGCCACCAGCAGAGACGGACAGGGCATTAACGCCTACAATGAGCAGTTCTTC. Encoded protein: CATSRDGQGINAYNEQFF.

This clonotype has a handful of counts. This chain connects TRBV10-3 to TRBJ2-3; D not resolved. Germline assignment: CDR1 ENHRY and CDR2 SYGVKD. The CDR3 is 12 residues long. Trimming took off 8 bases at V and 0 bases at J, with 6 bases between the two ends. The CDR3 nucleotides are TGTGCCATCTGGGGAAGCACAGATACGCAGTATTTT. It specifies CAIWGSTDTQYF.

This chain links TRBV12-3 or TRBV12-4 with TRBJ2-7, with TRBD1 identical over 7 bases. The CDR3 totals 12 residues. V was pared by 6 bases and J by 6 bases, with 5 bases of the junction left unmatched. CDR3 coding DNA: TGTGCCAGCAGCCTTACAGGGGCCGAGCAGTACTTC. Protein sequence: CASSLTGAEQYF.

The V and J genes are TRBV10-3 and TRBJ1-6, with TRBD1 matching over 7 bases. J was trimmed by 9 bases and V by 4 bases; bases with no gene match: 6. Germline loops: CDR1 ENHRY, CDR2 SYGVKD. The CDR3 runs 14 residues. The CDR3 DNA is TGTGCCATCAGTGCCACAGGGGAGGGTTCACCCCTCCACTTT. Translation: CAISATGEGSPLHF.

CDR3 region: CASSVLAGGNYEQFF. For the CDR3, the DNA is TGTGCCAGTAGTGTCTTAGCGGGAGGGAACTATGAGCAGTTCTTC. The chain couples TRBV19 to TRBJ2-1, with 11 positions matching TRBD2. Germline-derived CDR1 and CDR2 are LNHDA and SQIVND (reference sequence). The CDR3 runs to 15 residues. Trimming at V came to 5 bases and at J to 8 bases, leaving 8 bases not matched to a gene.

This clonotype was seen a few times. The chain employs TRBV25-1 and TRBJ2-7, with D tentatively TRBD1 (5 bases). This CDR3 spans 13 amino acids. V was cut by 5 bases and J by 4 bases, with 12 bases left in between. Germline V CDR1 and CDR2: MGHDK, SYGVNS. In nucleotides, the CDR3 is TGTGCCAGCAGTAAAGCTGGGGCGTACGAGCAGTACTTC. Translating it yields CASSKAGAYEQYF.

This clonotype appeared many times. The chain recombines TRBV7-2 with TRBJ2-5; the match to TRBD2 covers 8 bases. With V trimmed by 0 bases and J by 4 bases, 4 bases remained unmatched. Germline loops: CDR1 SGHTA, CDR2 FQGNSA. CDR3 length equals 15 residues. The CDR3 coding sequence is TGTGCCAGCAGCTTAGCCCCCGGACTAGCAGAGACCCAGTACTTC. Its translation is CASSLAPGLAETQYF.

This clonotype was observed a handful of times. A read error may explain this, as a much larger clone is one base away. CDR3 in DNA: TGTGCCAGCGGCCTGGGGAGCAGAACCTCCTACGAGCAGTACTTC. Encoded protein: CASGLGSRTSYEQYF. The rearrangement joins TRBV7-6 to TRBJ2-7; a possible D gene is TRBD2 (5 bases). The CDR3 covers 15 residues. V was trimmed by 8 bases and J by 0 bases, leaving 17 bases between them. Germline CDR1 and CDR2: SGHVS and FNYEAQ.

The genes are TRBV29-1 and TRBJ2-2, with D tentatively TRBD1 (5 bases). Trimming took off 4 bases at V and 2 bases at J, with 20 bases between the two ends. The germline CDR1 and CDR2 sequences are SQVTM and ANQGSEA. CDR3 size: 17 residues. The CDR3 DNA reads as TGCAGCGTTGTGAAAGCCAGGGTCACTGGAAACACCGGGGAGCTGTTTTTT. Its protein product is CSVVKARVTGNTGELFF.

This clonotype has a single count. The chain is built from TRBV10-3 and TRBJ1-5; 7 nucleotides line up with TRBD1. Trimming at V came to 6 bases and at J to 4 bases, leaving 12 bases not matched to a gene. Looked up from germline, CDR1 is ENHRY and CDR2 is SYGVKD. The CDR3 consists of 16 residues. CDR3 protein: CAISDLQDRTNQPQHF. The CDR3 region has the DNA TGTGCCATCAGCGATTTACAGGACAGGACAAATCAGCCCCAGCATTTT.

The CDR3 DNA reads as TGTGCCAGCAGTGAAGCCTCTTTCGGCTACACCTTC. It is translated as CASSEASFGYTF. V is TRBV25-1 and J is TRBJ1-2; D call uncertain. V gave up 2 bases and J gave up 8 bases, with 9 bases separating them. The CDR3 consists of 12 residues. Germline V gene lookup returns CDR1 MGHDK and CDR2 SYGVNS.

The gene calls are TRBV24-1 and TRBJ1-5; D unresolved. The CDR3 runs to 12 residues. Looked up from germline, CDR1 is KGHDR and CDR2 is SFDVKD. V was shortened by 2 bases and J by 7 bases, with 5 bases between the two germline ends. The CDR3, as DNA: TGTGCCACCAGTGATTCAGGACAGCCCCAGCATTTT. The encoded protein is CATSDSGQPQHF.

The chain couples TRBV20-1 to TRBJ2-7; D gene uncertain. Per the germline V gene, CDR1 is DFQATT and CDR2 is SNEGSKA (reference sequence). The CDR3 totals 14 residues. The V end lost 4 bases, the J end lost 0 bases, and 13 bases lay between the germline ends. CDR3 nucleotide sequence: TGCAGTGCTACCCCCGAGGCAGACTCCTACGAGCAGTACTTC. As protein: CSATPEADSYEQYF.

This clonotype was observed at least ten times. The rearrangement joins TRBV2 to TRBJ2-5, with TRBD2 as a possible D gene (6 bases). Trimming cost V 6 bases and J 4 bases, with 18 bases left between them. This CDR3 region has 15 residues. From germline, CDR1 is SNHLY and CDR2 FYNNEI. Here the CDR3 DNA reads TGTGCCAGCAGCCCCAGGAGGGTGGTGGGAGAGACCCAGTACTTC. It translates to CASSPRRVVGETQYF.

V and J are TRBV25-1 and TRBJ2-5, with D tentatively TRBD1 (5 bases). The V end was cut by 1 base, the J end by 4 bases, with 16 bases between. This CDR3 spans 16 amino acids. CDR1 is MGHDK and CDR2 is SYGVNS in the germline V gene. This chain's CDR3 is CASSESIPRQRETQYF. CDR3 nucleotide sequence: TGTGCCAGCAGTGAATCGATTCCGCGACAGAGAGAGACCCAGTACTTC.

This clonotype has ten or more counts. The chain employs TRBV6-6 and TRBJ2-7; TRBD1 agrees at 7 bases. The V and J ends lost 6 bases and 0 bases, in that order; junction bases with no gene match: 5. Per the germline V gene, CDR1 is MNHNY and CDR2 is SVGAGI (reference sequence). This CDR3 comprises 14 residues. CDR3 nucleotides: TGTGCCAGCAGGGGACAGCTAATCTCCTACGAGCAGTACTTC. Translation: CASRGQLISYEQYF.

The chain is built from TRBV20-1 and TRBJ1-2; D may be TRBD1 (5 bases). V shed 3 bases and J shed 8 bases, with 13 bases lying between them. From germline, CDR1 is DFQATT and CDR2 SNEGSKA (reference sequence). The length of the CDR3 is 12 residues. The CDR3 sequence: CSASRGSEGYTF. The CDR3 DNA reads TGCAGTGCTAGTCGGGGGTCGGAGGGCTACACCTTC.

This clonotype was counted a few times. V usage is TRBV7-8 and J usage is TRBJ2-3, with D tentatively TRBD2 (6 bases). The ends were cut back, 5 bases at V and 2 bases at J, with 11 bases in the middle. Germline V gene sequence: CDR1 SGHVS, CDR2 FQNEAQ. CDR3 length equals 14 residues. CDR3 region: CASSRRGDTDTQYF. The CDR3 DNA reads TGTGCCAGCAGCCGGCGGGGAGACACAGATACGCAGTATTTT.

This clonotype was found a few times. The CDR3 DNA reads TGTGCCAGCAGTGATGGGGCTTATAATTCACCCCTCCACTTT. Encoded protein: CASSDGAYNSPLHF. This chain links TRBV2 with TRBJ1-6; TRBD1 might be the D (5 bases). The length of the CDR3 is 14 residues. Germline lookup yields CDR1 SNHLY and CDR2 FYNNEI. Trimming pared 3 bases from V and 4 bases from J, leaving 7 bases between. Supplemented by reference TRBV2 and TRBJ1-6, the full variable domain reads EPEVTQTPSHQVTQMGQEVILRCVPISNHLYFYWYRQILGQKVEFLVSFYNNEISEKSEIFDDQFSVERPDGSNFTLKIRSTKLEDSAMYFCASSDGAYNSPLHFGNGTRLTVT.

The J gene is TRBJ2-2, the V gene TRBV24-1, with TRBD1 matching 7 bases. In germline, CDR1 is KGHDR, CDR2 SFDVKD. The CDR3 consists of 14 residues. The V and J ends lost 5 bases and 5 bases, in that order; junction bases with no gene match: 4. CDR3 region: CATSVAGGTGELFF. CDR3 sequence (DNA): TGTGCCACCAGTGTTGCAGGGGGTACCGGGGAGCTGTTTTTT.

V and J are TRBV29-1 and TRBJ1-1; possibly TRBD1 for D (5 bases). This CDR3 is 13 amino acids long. Germline CDR1 SQVTM, CDR2 ANQGSEA. V shed 4 bases and J shed 0 bases, with 9 bases lying between them. The CDR3 coding sequence is TGCAGCGTTGTGAGGGGCGTGAACACTGAAGCTTTCTTT. Its translation is CSVVRGVNTEAFF.

The V call is TRBV19, the J call TRBJ2-7; D is perhaps TRBD1 (5 bases). With 5 bases removed from V and 6 bases from J, the gap between germline ends came to 20 bases. Per germline, CDR1 LNHDA and CDR2 SQIVND (reference sequence). This CDR3 is 15 amino acids long. CDR3 DNA sequence: TGTGCCAGTAGTCCACACACGGTCCAAAGGGGCGAGCAGTACTTC. Translated: CASSPHTVQRGEQYF.

This chain connects TRBV10-3 to TRBJ1-6; the match to TRBD1 covers 7 bases. CDR1 and CDR2 from the germline V gene are ENHRY and SYGVKD. The length of the CDR3 is 13 residues. V dropped 7 bases and J dropped 7; count of bases not matched to a gene: 4. The CDR3 coding sequence is TGTGCCATCACCCAGGGGGGGAATTCACCCCTCCACTTT. Its translation is CAITQGGNSPLHF.

A word on this clonotype: A much larger clone sits a single nucleotide away, making a read error possible. This chain uses TRBV25-1 with TRBJ2-7; 9 positions match TRBD1. V lost 6 bases to trimming and J lost 4 bases; unmatched junction nucleotides: 10. The germline V gene encodes CDR1 MGHDK and CDR2 SYGVNS. This CDR3 comprises 15 residues. CDR3 nucleotide sequence: TGTGCCAGCAGCGCCGGCCAGGACAGGGGTTACGAGCAGTACTTC. Protein sequence: CASSAGQDRGYEQYF.

This clonotype came up many times. This chain connects TRBV12-3 or TRBV12-4 to TRBJ2-7, with 7 nucleotides matching TRBD2. The V gene end was trimmed by 5 bases and the J gene end by 3 bases; junction bases not matched to a gene: 4. The CDR3 is made up of 13 amino acids. The CDR3 is CASSRGDGYEQYF. Here the CDR3 DNA reads TGTGCCAGCAGTCGGGGGGACGGCTACGAGCAGTACTTC.

The genes are TRBV2 and TRBJ1-5, with D maybe TRBD1 (5 bases). The CDR3 has 12 amino acids. Germline lookup yields CDR1 SNHLY and CDR2 FYNNEI. Trimming removed 4 bases at V and 7 bases at J, with 8 bases between. CDR3 residues: CASSGGRQPQHF. DNA for the CDR3: TGTGCCAGCAGTGGGGGGAGGCAGCCCCAGCATTTT.

This clonotype was detected only a few times. This sequence may be a read error, since a much larger clone differs from it by one base. V and J are TRBV4-2 and TRBJ2-7; D call uncertain. Per the germline V gene, CDR1 is LGHNA and CDR2 is YNFKEQ. The CDR3 loop spans 13 amino acids. This CDR3 reads CAISQESLYEQYF. The CDR3 DNA is TGTGCCATCAGCCAAGAATCGCTCTACGAGCAGTACTTC.

The rearrangement uses TRBV19 and TRBJ2-1; the D is unclear. The CDR3 is made up of 14 amino acids. V lost 3 bases, J lost 10 bases, and 16 bases lay in between. Germline V CDR1 and CDR2: LNHDA, SQIVND (reference sequence). In nucleotides, the CDR3 is TGTGCCAGTAGTATCTTAGACTCCCTGAGAGAGCAGTTCTTC. It is translated as CASSILDSLREQFF.

This clonotype was detected ten times or more. The genes are TRBV7-3 and TRBJ2-7; 9 bases align to TRBD1. CDR3 length: 13 residues. The junction had 3 bases not matched to a gene; V was cut back by 5 bases and J by 4 bases. Per the germline V gene, CDR1 is SGHTA and CDR2 is FQGTGA. The DNA of the CDR3 is TGTGCCAGCAGCGTCGGACAGGGGTACGAGCAGTACTTC. Translation gives CASSVGQGYEQYF.